The 13 T cell receptor beta chains presented below share a single source sample, sequenced in a study of monozygotic twins with cystic fibrosis. Profiling relied on immunoSEQ multiplex PCR, and the TCRdb table lists in-frame clones only, not all of them. The sample has approximately 10,000 clones, 85% seen once. Material: blood. These receptors all stem from a man younger than 35 with cystic fibrosis.

The chain combines TRBV19 with TRBJ2-7; a weak D match, TRBD2 (7 bases). The CDR3 is 15 residues long. Germline loops: CDR1 LNHDA, CDR2 SQIVND (reference sequence). The V end was cut by 3 bases, the J end by 6 bases, with 18 bases between. CDR3 loop: CASSMGAGGRSEQYF. DNA of the CDR3: TGTGCCAGTAGTATGGGGGCCGGCGGGAGATCCGAGCAGTACTTC.

The chain is built from TRBV15 and TRBJ2-1; D uncertain. CDR3 size: 18 residues. V lost 0 bases and J lost 0, with 15 bases in between. In germline, CDR1 is LNHNV, CDR2 YYDKDF (reference sequence). DNA of the CDR3: TGTGCCACCAGCAGAGATCGAATTGGCGGACGCTCCTACAATGAGCAGTTCTTC. Its translation: CATSRDRIGGRSYNEQFF.

CDR3 residues: CASSWLAGSAGELFF. CDR3 in DNA: TGTGCCAGCAGTTGGCTAGCGGGATCGGCCGGGGAGCTGTTTTTT. The chain carries TRBV6-5 and TRBJ2-2; 9 positions match TRBD2. J gave up 6 bases and V 4 bases, and 6 bases lay outside the gene matches. The CDR3 covers 15 residues. The V gene's germline CDR1 is MNHEY and CDR2 SVGAGI.

In this sample, this clone turned up once. The chain has TRBV5-4 and TRBJ2-3; the match to TRBD2 covers 10 bases. CDR1 and CDR2 from the germline V gene are SGHNT and YYREEE (reference sequence). The CDR3 contains 17 residues. J gave up 0 bases and V 1 base, and 5 bases lay outside the gene matches. CDR3 DNA sequence: TGTGCCAGCAGCTTGAAACTAGCGGGGACTAGCACAGATACGCAGTATTTT. This encodes CASSLKLAGTSTDTQYF.

This sequence joins TRBV4-2 and TRBJ2-5, with 10 bases lining up with TRBD2. This CDR3 region has 15 residues. J gave up 2 bases and V 4 bases, and 4 bases lay outside the gene matches. Germline lookup yields CDR1 LGHNA and CDR2 YNFKEQ. CDR3 bases: TGTGCCAGCAGCCTCGAGCGGGGGGGGCAAGAGACCCAGTACTTC. Translating it yields CASSLERGGQETQYF.

This clone occurred once. The chain combines TRBV11-3 with TRBJ1-1; weak D call: TRBD1 (6 bases). Per germline, CDR1 SGHNT and CDR2 YENEEA. V was pared by 5 bases and J by 1 base, with 17 bases between. CDR3 length: 16 residues. CDR3 sequence reads: CASSLGHSGGNTEAFF. The CDR3 bases are TGTGCCAGCAGCCTGGGACATTCGGGGGGGAACACTGAAGCTTTCTTT. Full variable domain (rest looked up from reference TRBV11-3 and TRBJ1-1): EAGVVQSPRYKIIEKKQPVAFWCNPISGHNTLYWYLQNLGQGPELLIRYENEEAVDDSQLPKDRFSAERLKGVDSTLKIQPAELGDSAVYLCASSLGHSGGNTEAFFGQGTRLTVV.

This chain uses TRBV19 with TRBJ1-2; possible D gene TRBD1, 5 bases. This CDR3 has 14 residues. Germline V gene sequence: CDR1 LNHDA, CDR2 SQIVND (reference sequence). V lost 2 bases to trimming and J lost 6 bases, with 13 bases between them. CDR3 in DNA: TGTGCCAGTAGTATACGGCAGGGAATCGATGGCTACACCTTC. Translated: CASSIRQGIDGYTF. Complete variable domain (other parts from reference TRBV19 and TRBJ1-2): DGGITQSPKYLFRKEGQNVTLSCEQNLNHDAMYWYRQDPGQGLRLIYYSQIVNDFQKGDIAEGYSVSREKKESFPLTVTSAQKNPTAFYLCASSIRQGIDGYTFGSGTRLTVV.

The J gene is TRBJ1-5, the V gene TRBV30; 9 positions match TRBD1. This CDR3 region has 15 residues. Looked up from germline, CDR1 is GTSNPN and CDR2 is SVGIG (reference sequence). Losses at the gene ends were 3 bases for V and 7 bases for J; bases not matched to a gene: 10. The CDR3 sequence is CAWRNPGTGSQPQHF. The CDR3 coding sequence is TGTGCCTGGAGGAACCCCGGGACAGGGTCCCAGCCCCAGCATTTT.

The genes are TRBV11-3 and TRBJ2-5; tentative D call: TRBD2 (6 bases). The germline V and J ends were trimmed by 1 base and 4 bases, with 13 bases remaining between them. CDR3 length: 15 amino acids. Looked up from germline, CDR1 is SGHNT and CDR2 is YENEEA. The CDR3 sequence is CASSLGGEEAETQYF. In DNA form, the CDR3 reads TGTGCCAGCAGCTTAGGAGGGGAGGAGGCAGAGACCCAGTACTTC.

In this sample, this clone turned up once. The chain is built from TRBV15 and TRBJ2-3, with D uncertain. CDR1 and CDR2 (germline): LNHNV, YYDKDF (reference sequence). This CDR3 region has 12 residues. V was pared by 2 bases and J by 9 bases, with 9 bases between. Written as DNA, the CDR3 is TGTGCCACCAGCAGACTTGACGGGACGCAGTATTTT. It encodes CATSRLDGTQYF.

The rearrangement joins TRBV28 to TRBJ1-1; D may be TRBD1 (6 bases). Germline CDR1 and CDR2: MDHEN and SYDVKM. CDR3 length equals 12 residues. Trimming shortened V by 5 bases and J by 11 bases, and 15 bases separated the two germline ends. The CDR3 protein is CASSLQRGMAFF. DNA for the CDR3: TGTGCCAGCAGTCTCCAAAGGGGGATGGCTTTCTTT. Combining the CDR3 with reference TRBV28 and TRBJ1-1 gives the whole variable domain DVKVTQSSRYLVKRTGEKVFLECVQDMDHENMFWYRQDPGLGLRLIYFSYDVKMKEKGDIPEGYSVSREKKERFSLILESASTNQTSMYLCASSLQRGMAFFGQGTRLTVV.

The chain combines TRBV5-1 with TRBJ1-1; TRBD1 might be the D (6 bases). Trimming cost V 3 bases and J 1 base, with 13 bases left between them. The germline gives CDR1 SGHRS, CDR2 YFSETQ. The CDR3 loop spans 15 amino acids. The chain's CDR3 is CASSSRGKQNTEAFF. The CDR3 DNA sequence: TGCGCCAGCAGCTCCAGGGGTAAGCAGAACACTGAAGCTTTCTTT. Full variable domain (remainder filled in from reference TRBV5-1 and TRBJ1-1): KAGVTQTPRYLIKTRGQQVTLSCSPISGHRSVSWYQQTPGQGLQFLFEYFSETQRNKGNFPGRFSGRQFSNSRSEMNVSTLELGDSALYLCASSSRGKQNTEAFFGQGTRLTVV.

The V and J genes are TRBV10-3 and TRBJ2-1; D is ambiguous. CDR1 and CDR2 from the germline V gene are ENHRY and SYGVKD. This CDR3 contains 15 residues. Trimming pared 11 bases from V and 2 bases from J, leaving 19 bases between. The CDR3 is CASIVSPGPYNEQFF. In DNA, the CDR3 is TGTGCCTCCATCGTCTCTCCTGGGCCCTACAATGAGCAGTTCTTC.